Each of the 20 T cell receptor beta chains below was sequenced from the same sample in a study of T cells in Graves' hyperthyroidism and ophthalmopathy. Amplified TCR beta CDR3 regions derived from RNA transcripts. HTBI primers were used for first-round RT-PCR of the TCR CDR3. Using its own MiXCR run on the multiplex PCR reads, TCRdb lists one record per CDR3 protein. The table lists around 690,000 distinct CDR3 sequences, about 18% of them singletons, with roughly 16% in the top ten. The sample was blood. The receptors come from a man aged 50-60 years with Graves' hyperthyroidism.

This rearrangement joins TRBV12-3 or TRBV12-4 to TRBJ2-7, with 10 positions matching TRBD2. Germline trimming cut 5 bases from V and 2 bases from J; bases unmatched to any gene: 12. CDR3 length equals 17 residues. CDR3 DNA sequence: TGTGCCAGCAGTCTGTGGACTAGCGGTTTAGCCCCCTACGAGCAGTACTTC. Translated, it gives CASSLWTSGLAPYEQYF.

The CDR3 spells CASSSHPQGEQYF. The CDR3 DNA sequence: TGTGCCAGCAGCAGCCACCCGCAAGGCGAGCAGTACTTC. The chain uses TRBV5-4 and TRBJ2-7; no definite D call. This CDR3 region has 13 residues. The V end was cut by 4 bases, the J end by 6 bases, with 14 bases between. The germline gives CDR1 SGHNT, CDR2 YYREEE (reference sequence).

The V call is TRBV24-1, the J call TRBJ2-5; the match to TRBD2 covers 9 bases. Germline V CDR1 and CDR2: KGHDR, SFDVKD. The V segment lost 2 bases and the J segment 4 bases; nucleotides outside the gene matches: 7. The CDR3 extends over 16 amino acids. CDR3 in amino acids: CATSDSASGIVETQYF. The DNA for the CDR3 is TGTGCCACCAGTGATTCTGCTAGCGGGATAGTAGAGACCCAGTACTTC.

This clonotype was seen repeatedly, ten times or more. The junction departs from the called germline gene at one end, perhaps through a read error. The genes are TRBV27 and TRBJ1-4; weak D call: TRBD1 (6 bases). Germline V gene sequence: CDR1 MNHEY, CDR2 SMNVEV (reference sequence). CDR3 length equals 17 residues. CDR3 sequence (DNA): TGTGCCAGCAGTCTATCCGGGACAACTCCTCTTAATGAAAAACTGTTTTTT. Amino acids: CASSLSGTTPLNEKLFF.

V is TRBV29-1 and J is TRBJ1-1; no firm D call. The V and J ends lost 2 bases and 7 bases respectively, with 11 bases between them. CDR1 is SQVTM, CDR2 ANQGSEA, per germline. CDR3 size: 12 residues. CDR3 bases: TGCAGCGTTGAAAAAGGGTTCGATGAAGCTTTCTTT. Its protein product is CSVEKGFDEAFF.

The chain links TRBV9 to TRBJ2-3; 9 nucleotides agree with TRBD2. The V and J ends lost 4 bases and 2 bases, in that order; junction bases with no gene match: 8. CDR3 length: 16 residues. The germline V gene encodes CDR1 SGDLS and CDR2 YYNGEE. CDR3 region: CASSPISGSVTDTQYF. CDR3 nucleotides: TGTGCCAGCAGCCCGATTAGCGGGAGTGTCACAGATACGCAGTATTTT. The whole variable domain, filled in from reference TRBV9 and TRBJ2-3, reads DSGVTQTPKHLITATGQRVTLRCSPRSGDLSVYWYQQSLDQGLQFLIQYYNGEERAKGNILERFSAQQFPDLHSELNLSSLELGDSALYFCASSPISGSVTDTQYFGPGTRLTVL.

There are many counts of this clonotype. V and J are TRBV14 and TRBJ1-1; D is perhaps TRBD1 (5 bases). This CDR3 contains 13 residues. CDR1 and CDR2 (germline): SGHDN, FVKESK. The V and J ends lost 3 bases and 5 bases respectively, with 10 bases between them. CDR3 loop: CASSQGRGTEAFF. The CDR3 nucleotides are TGTGCCAGCAGCCAGGGACGGGGGACTGAAGCTTTCTTT.

The chain combines TRBV28 with TRBJ2-3; TRBD2 matches at 13 bases. Germline V gene lookup returns CDR1 MDHEN and CDR2 SYDVKM. The CDR3 loop spans 17 amino acids. Trimming at V came to 4 bases and at J to 3 bases, leaving 7 bases not matched to a gene. The CDR3 DNA sequence: TGTGCCAGCAGTTCAACTAGCGGGAGGGCCGGAACAGATACGCAGTATTTT. Protein product: CASSSTSGRAGTDTQYF.

In its sample, this clonotype was seen a few times. The chain uses TRBV9 and TRBJ2-5; D is unresolved. Germline V CDR1 and CDR2: SGDLS, YYNGEE. The V gene lost 0 bases and the J gene lost 3 bases, with 6 bases spanning the gap. The CDR3 is made up of 13 amino acids. The DNA for the CDR3 is TGTGCCAGCAGCGTAGCTACTGAAGAGACCCAGTACTTC. Its translation is CASSVATEETQYF. The variable domain in full, completed from reference TRBV9 and TRBJ2-5, reads DSGVTQTPKHLITATGQRVTLRCSPRSGDLSVYWYQQSLDQGLQFLIQYYNGEERAKGNILERFSAQQFPDLHSELNLSSLELGDSALYFCASSVATEETQYFGPGTRLLVL.

The CDR3 DNA follows: TGTGCCAGCAGGCCTTCAGGGGTGGAAAAACTGTTTTTT. As protein: CASRPSGVEKLFF. The chain recombines TRBV6-2 or TRBV6-3 with TRBJ1-4; perhaps TRBD1 as D (6 bases). CDR3 length: 13 amino acids. V lost 6 bases and J lost 8, with 13 bases in between. The germline V gene encodes CDR1 MNHEY and CDR2 SVGEGT.

The chain joins TRBV12-3 or TRBV12-4 to TRBJ2-7; D is undetermined. The CDR3 sequence is 11 residues long. Trimming stripped 2 bases from V and 6 bases from J, with 5 bases between. The CDR3 DNA follows: TGTGCCAGCAGTTTAATGACCGAGCAGTACTTC. Protein: CASSLMTEQYF.

This clonotype was picked up a small number of times. V usage is TRBV19 and J usage is TRBJ2-7; no definite D call. The CDR3 runs 14 residues. V lost 3 bases and J lost 5, with 14 bases in between. Germline V gene lookup returns CDR1 LNHDA and CDR2 SQIVND (reference sequence). CDR3 region: CASSIPGRTHEQYF. DNA of the CDR3: TGTGCCAGTAGTATCCCCGGACGGACCCACGAGCAGTACTTC.

This chain's CDR3 is CATSREGGRETQYF. In DNA, the CDR3 is TGTGCCACCAGCAGAGAGGGGGGGAGGGAGACCCAGTACTTC. This chain links TRBV15 with TRBJ2-5, with 7 bases that match TRBD2. With 0 bases clipped from V and 5 bases from J, the junction kept 3 bases outside the gene matches. Per germline, CDR1 LNHNV and CDR2 YYDKDF (reference sequence). This CDR3 region has 14 residues.

This clonotype was recorded at least ten times. The gene calls are TRBV11-1 and TRBJ2-5; possible D gene TRBD2, 5 bases. The V and J ends lost 0 bases and 5 bases respectively, with 10 bases between them. The CDR3 sequence is 14 residues long. The germline V gene encodes CDR1 SGHAT and CDR2 FQDESV (reference sequence). Written as DNA, the CDR3 is TGTGCCAGCAGCTTAGCGGGAGTGGGTGAGACCCAGTACTTC. This sequence encodes CASSLAGVGETQYF.

Many counts were recorded for this clonotype. The rearrangement links TRBV28 to TRBJ2-7, with a weak D call TRBD1 (5 bases). V gave up 5 bases and J gave up 2 bases, with 16 bases separating them. Looked up from germline, CDR1 is MDHEN and CDR2 is SYDVKM. This CDR3 has 15 amino acids. This CDR3 is CASSPWAGNAYEQYF. The CDR3 DNA is TGTGCCAGCAGTCCCTGGGCAGGGAATGCCTACGAGCAGTACTTC.

The chain couples TRBV12-3 or TRBV12-4 to TRBJ1-1; D might be TRBD1 (6 bases). The V and J ends lost 10 bases and 4 bases respectively, with 22 bases between them. There are 15 residues in the CDR3. CDR3 protein: CATQPRGGGSTEAFF. CDR3 sequence (DNA): TGTGCCACCCAACCCAGGGGAGGGGGTAGCACTGAAGCTTTCTTT.

This clonotype was seen a few times. J is TRBJ1-5 and V is TRBV15, with D unclear. The germline V gene has CDR1 LNHNV and CDR2 YYDKDF (reference sequence). This CDR3 has 16 amino acids. With 0 bases removed from V and 4 bases from J, the gap between germline ends came to 13 bases. CDR3 in amino acids: CATSRDRFRANQPQHF. The CDR3, as DNA: TGTGCCACCAGCAGAGATAGGTTTCGCGCGAATCAGCCCCAGCATTTT.

The DNA of the CDR3 is TGTGCCAGCAGCCAAGACCCCAGTCGGGGGGGATCCTACGAGCAGTACTTC. Encoded protein: CASSQDPSRGGSYEQYF. V usage is TRBV14 and J usage is TRBJ2-7, with 8 bases that match TRBD2. Germline V CDR1 and CDR2: SGHDN, FVKESK. The CDR3 sequence is 17 residues long. V shed 0 bases and J 1 base; nucleotides not matched to a gene: 8.

V and J are TRBV12-5 and TRBJ2-1; possibly TRBD1 or TRBD2 for D (5 bases each). Germline-derived CDR1 and CDR2 are LGHNT and FRNRAP. V gave up 7 bases and J gave up 7 bases, with 14 bases separating them. The CDR3 has 13 residues. The DNA of the CDR3 is TGTGCTAGTGCCCAGGGACGGGGTAATGAGCAGTTCTTC. Translated, it gives CASAQGRGNEQFF.

The sample holds many counts of this clonotype. The rearrangement links TRBV7-2 to TRBJ1-1; D unresolved. Per the germline V gene, CDR1 is SGHTA and CDR2 is FQGNSA. The CDR3 length is 15 residues. V lost 5 bases and J lost 6, with 19 bases in between. As DNA, the CDR3 is TGTGCCAGCAGCCAACGAGGAGGGCGTGCGGCTGAAGCTTTCTTT. Translated, it gives CASSQRGGRAAEAFF.